The sequence of this T cell receptor (beta chain) was determined in a study of cytomegalovirus exposure and HLA in healthy donors. General study results and limits: When analyzed later, a missense DCLRE1C variant was found to be linked to TCR beta V- and J-gene trimming. Some V segments, including TRBV6-2 and TRBV6-3, were excluded as indistinguishable. Most CMV-associated TCR beta chains appeared HLA-restricted in a later analysis. Earlier analysis yielded a pattern in which most TCR beta V segments were productive about 87% or about 30% of the time.

13 Jbeta primers and 60 Vbeta primers were used for the PCR. TCRdb's table, derived via immunoSEQ multiplex PCR, lists solely in-frame clones and lacks some. The table shows about 89,000 clones, with 65% to 80% occurring only once. CDR1 and CDR2 from the germline V gene are LNHDA and SQIVND (reference sequence). V shed 0 bases, J shed 7 bases, and the junction held 1 base outside the gene matches. This CDR3 is 15 amino acids long. As concerns this clone: Antigen unknown.

The source material was PBMCs. This TCR came from a man aged 30 to 45 in good health and CMV-seropositive. The chain links TRBV19 to TRBJ1-6, with TRBD1 matching over 9 bases. CDR3 region: CASSIEDRGNSPLHF. Written as DNA, the CDR3 is TGTGCCAGTAGTATAGAGGACAGGGGAAATTCACCCCTCCACTTT.